The entry below gives a single T cell receptor (beta chain) sequence along with its context. What this receptor recognizes is not known. Base qualities are missing; no much larger clone stands one base away. Library preparation was by the immunoSEQ multiplex PCR assay. For most patients, genomic DNA was isolated using the Qiagen DNeasy Blood and Tissue Kit and was shipped frozen to Adaptive Biotechnologies for TCR sequencing. Adaptive Biotechnologies carried out high-throughput TCR-beta CDR3 sequencing of genomic DNA for most patients. The authors' analysis ran thus. Adaptive's ImmunoSEQ software supplied the TCR sequencing data for 18 patients, while MiXCR and VDJtools were used to process a few other patients. To correct CD4 versus CD8 sorting errors, sequences present in both subsets at a frequency ratio below 5:1 were removed. CDR3 nucleotide sequences shared between donor and recipient were removed because the origin of such sequences could not be assigned. Alloreactive clones required at least 2-fold expansion over unstimulated cells and minimum CFSE-low frequency of 0.002% (template counts) or 0.001% (read counts). Clones detected in sequenced pre-transplant spleen, lymph node, or MLR CFSE-low populations of the donor or recipient were defined as mappable. The cumulative frequency of alloreactive clones was calculated as a percentage of all sequences, weighted by copy number. TCRdb took over this immuneACCESS table, retaining in-frame rearrangements with V and J assigned. Such tables are incomplete; in checked studies, under half of the missing clones stem from an unresolved V gene, and the remainder is unexplained. V and J calls plus clone size are reproduced from that table; the DNA served to infer D and trimming. Recorded for this sample are roughly 120,000 clones; around 96% of them occurred a single time. More than 2.5% of the sample goes to the ten largest clones.

The source of the sample is a study of graft-versus-host responses after intestinal transplantation (dated by TCRdb to about 2021). With respect to the entire study: The transplants that recipients got were multivisceral, liver-intestinal, or isolated intestinal. After intestinal transplantation, graft-versus-host and host-versus-graft alloreactive T cell clones in the graft, circulation and bone marrow were tracked using bulk TCR-beta CDR3 sequencing. Donor T cell macrochimerism was defined as a peak of at least 4% donor T cells among recipient peripheral blood mononuclear cells. Instead of going to the commercial service, samples from a few later patients were sequenced in-house on an Illumina MiSeq and processed with MiXCR. The cohort enrolled approximately 24 intestinal transplant recipients including one retransplant, and a few patients lacking pretransplant specimens were excluded. To identify alloreactive clones, pre-transplant mixed lymphocyte reaction products were sequenced and compared with unstimulated pre-transplant donor and recipient T cells. Anti-thymocyte globulin induction was given to all recipients, followed by maintenance tacrolimus and steroids for approximately three years.

The CDR3 spans 14 residues, from the cysteine through the phenylalanine. Only the CDR3 portion is preserved as DNA: 42 bases, with reading frame beginning at the first base. CDR1 and CDR2, per the germline V gene (reference sequence), are SEHNR and FQNEAQ. V is shortened by 3 bases, J by 5 bases, and the region joining them spans 11 bases. The sample's time point label, in plain terms: cells obtained before transplantation from donor or recipient. CD3+CD4+ and CD3+CD8+ populations were FACS-sorted from unstimulated pre-transplant donor and recipient cells taken from spleen or lymph nodes. Broad study findings and their caveats: GvH clones turned up in recipient bone marrow, with some appearing earlier in ileal mucosa or blood, a pattern consistent with an intestinal mucosal origin. Early after transplant, peak levels of circulating GvH clones were found to be associated with declines in HvG clones. The relatively low number and heterogeneity of intestinal transplant patients limited the conclusions. In the allografts of patients with donor T cell macrochimerism, GvH to HvG T cell clonal ratios were high.

The sample consisted of unstimulated CD8+ T cells sorted from spleen or lymph node cells, taken before intestinal transplant. The receptor was isolated from a human donor who received an intestinal transplant. The chain uses TRBV7-9 and TRBJ2-1; there is no confident call for the D gene. The CDR3 reads as follows: CASSFLPGDNEQFF. The DNA reads as follows: TGTGCCAGCAGCTTCCTTCCTGGAGACAATGAGCAGTTCTTC.